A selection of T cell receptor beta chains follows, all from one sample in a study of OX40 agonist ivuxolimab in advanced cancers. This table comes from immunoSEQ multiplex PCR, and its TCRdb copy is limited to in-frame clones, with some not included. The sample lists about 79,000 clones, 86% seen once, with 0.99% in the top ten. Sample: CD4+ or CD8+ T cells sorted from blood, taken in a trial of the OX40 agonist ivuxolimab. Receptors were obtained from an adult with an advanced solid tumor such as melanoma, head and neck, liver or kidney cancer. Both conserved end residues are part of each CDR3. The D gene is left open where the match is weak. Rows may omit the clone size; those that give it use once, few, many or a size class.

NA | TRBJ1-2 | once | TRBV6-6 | CASTLSRGAFYGYTF | TGTGCCAGCACTCTCTCGAGGGGGGCCTTCTATGGCTACACCTTC
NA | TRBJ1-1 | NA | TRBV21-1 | CASSPGGGWAFF | TGTGCCAGCAGCCCTGGGGGAGGATGGGCTTTCTTT
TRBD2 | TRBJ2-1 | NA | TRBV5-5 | CATLRGLAVYNEQFF | TGTGCCACCCTTCGCGGACTAGCGGTCTACAATGAGCAGTTCTTC
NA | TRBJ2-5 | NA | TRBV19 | CASSIGRLAYEETQYF | TGTGCCAGTAGTATTGGTAGGCTAGCGTACGAAGAGACCCAGTACTTC
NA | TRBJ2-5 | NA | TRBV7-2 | CASSLDWETQYF | TGTGCCAGCAGCTTAGACTGGGAGACCCAGTACTTC
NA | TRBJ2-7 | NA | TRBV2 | CASSPGQQREQYF | TGTGCCAGCAGTCCCGGACAGCAAAGGGAGCAGTACTTC
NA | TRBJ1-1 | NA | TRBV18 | CASSPWEGADTEAFF | TGTGCCAGCTCACCATGGGAAGGGGCTGACACTGAAGCTTTCTTT
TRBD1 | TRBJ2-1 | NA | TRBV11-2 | CASIEQGASHNEQFF | TGTGCCAGCATCGAACAGGGGGCTTCCCACAATGAGCAGTTCTTC
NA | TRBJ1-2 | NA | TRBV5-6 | CASSLEGLDYGYTF | TGTGCCAGCAGCTTGGAAGGTCTAGACTACGGCTACACCTTC
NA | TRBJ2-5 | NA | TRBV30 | CAWSVPFRAETQYF | TGTGCCTGGAGTGTCCCCTTTAGGGCAGAGACCCAGTACTTC
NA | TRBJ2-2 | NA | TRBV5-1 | CASSLGGGSTGELFF | TGCGCCAGCAGCTTGGGAGGGGGAAGCACCGGGGAGCTGTTTTTT
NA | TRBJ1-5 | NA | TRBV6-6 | CASSYSGDQPQHF | TGTGCCAGCAGTTACTCGGGCGATCAGCCCCAGCATTTT
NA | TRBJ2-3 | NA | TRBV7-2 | CASSLVDTDTQYF | TGTGCCAGCAGCTTAGTTGACACAGATACGCAGTATTTT
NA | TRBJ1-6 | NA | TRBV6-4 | CASSDSGNSPLHF | TGTGCCAGCAGTGACTCCGGGAATTCACCCCTCCACTTT
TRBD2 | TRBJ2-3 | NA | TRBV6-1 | CASSEALSGRFWDTQYF | TGTGCCAGCAGTGAAGCGCTCAGCGGGAGATTTTGGGATACGCAGTATTTT
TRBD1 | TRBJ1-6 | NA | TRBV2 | CASRNPTGDDNSPLHF | TGTGCCAGCAGGAACCCTACAGGGGACGATAATTCACCCCTCCACTTT
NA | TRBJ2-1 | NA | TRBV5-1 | CASSLEPTGLYNEQFF | TGCGCCAGCAGCCTCGAGCCGACAGGCTTATACAATGAGCAGTTCTTC
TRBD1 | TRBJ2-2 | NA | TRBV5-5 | CASSGYRGRAGELFF | TGTGCCAGCAGCGGATACAGGGGGCGGGCCGGGGAGCTGTTTTTT
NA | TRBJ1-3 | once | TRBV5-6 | CASNAQGYRPGNTIYF | TGTGCCAGCAACGCCCAGGGCTACAGGCCCGGAAACACCATATATTTT
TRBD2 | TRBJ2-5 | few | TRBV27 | CASSLRVGGETQYF | TGTGCCAGCAGTTTACGGGTGGGGGGGGAGACCCAGTACTTC
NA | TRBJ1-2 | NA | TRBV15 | CATSRDPGQFGYTF | TGTGCCACCAGCAGAGATCCTGGACAGTTTGGCTACACCTTC
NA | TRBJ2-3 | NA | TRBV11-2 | CASRGRLGEADTQYF | TGTGCCAGCAGGGGTAGACTAGGGGAAGCAGATACGCAGTATTTT
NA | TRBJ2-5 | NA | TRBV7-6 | CASSLEISGETQYF | TGTGCCAGCAGCTTAGAAATCAGCGGAGAGACCCAGTACTTC
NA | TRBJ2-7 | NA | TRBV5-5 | CASSLNPGAYEQYF | TGTGCCAGCAGCTTGAATCCCGGAGCCTACGAGCAGTACTTC
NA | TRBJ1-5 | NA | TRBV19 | CASSIVGVGSNQPQHF | TGTGCCAGTAGTATTGTCGGTGTTGGGAGCAATCAGCCCCAGCATTTT
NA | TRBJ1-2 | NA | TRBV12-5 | CASGLVLSGGSGYTF | TGTGCTAGTGGTTTGGTACTTTCGGGAGGATCCGGCTACACCTTC
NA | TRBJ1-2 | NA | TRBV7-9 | CASSLQGGDYGYTF | TGTGCCAGCAGCTTGCAGGGCGGGGACTATGGCTACACCTTC
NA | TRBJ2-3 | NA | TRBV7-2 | CASSQRDSTDTQYF | TGCGCCAGCAGCCAGAGGGACAGCACAGATACGCAGTATTTT
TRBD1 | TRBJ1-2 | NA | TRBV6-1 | CASTQGAIYGYTF | TGTGCCAGCACTCAGGGGGCTATATATGGCTACACCTTC
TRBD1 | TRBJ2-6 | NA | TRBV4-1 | CASSPGQGARSGANVLTF | TGCGCCAGCAGCCCTGGACAGGGGGCGAGGTCTGGGGCCAACGTCCTGACTTTC
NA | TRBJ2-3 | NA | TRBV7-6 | CASSPSWVTDTQYF | TGTGCCAGCAGCCCCTCGTGGGTCACAGATACGCAGTATTTT
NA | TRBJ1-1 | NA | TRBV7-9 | CASSLGQMNTEAFF | TGTGCCAGCAGCCTTGGACAGATGAACACTGAAGCTTTCTTT
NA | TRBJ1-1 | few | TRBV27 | CASSTRLNTEAFF | TGTGCCAGCTCGACCCGTTTGAACACTGAAGCTTTCTTT
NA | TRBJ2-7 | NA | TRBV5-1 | CASSLQVAYEQYF | TGCGCCAGCAGCTTGCAGGTGGCCTACGAGCAGTACTTC
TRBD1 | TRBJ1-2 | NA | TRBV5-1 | CASSFHGELDRGDYGYTF | TGCGCCAGCAGCTTTCACGGAGAGCTCGACAGGGGTGACTATGGCTACACCTTC